A selection of T cell receptor beta chains follows, all from one sample in a study of T cell responses to AZD1222 COVID-19 vaccine. The data were produced by immunoSEQ multiplex PCR, yet TCRdb's version contains in-frame clones alone and is incomplete. The sample has more than 110,000 clones, and its top ten clones hold around 2.4%. The sample taken for sequencing was peripheral blood. The receptors come from an adult in good health. The CDR3 runs from the conserved cysteine through the conserved F or W. A D gene is named only where the DNA matches it firmly.

d_gene	v_gene	j_gene	CDR3nt	CDR3aa
TRBD2	TRBV5-1	TRBJ2-2	TGCGCCAGCAGCGCCAGCGGGGGGGCTTTAGCCGGGGAGCTGTTTTTT	CASSASGGALAGELFF
NA	TRBV2	TRBJ2-3	TGTGCCAGCAGTCCTTCCCCCCAGTCGCGGTATTTT	CASSPSPQSRYF
NA	TRBV28	TRBJ1-2	TGTGCCAGCAGCCCACCGGGGGCTCGTGGCTACACCTTC	CASSPPGARGYTF
NA	TRBV27	TRBJ1-1	TGTGCCAGCAGTTTTGGGGGCCCCACTGAAGCTTTCTTT	CASSFGGPTEAFF
NA	TRBV11-3	TRBJ2-1	TGTGCCAGCAGCTCACCGGTCATCCTCGGGAATGAGCAGTTCTTC	CASSSPVILGNEQFF
NA	TRBV6-5	TRBJ1-2	TGTGCCAGCAAATCACTGGGTTTTGGCTACACCTTC	CASKSLGFGYTF
TRBD2	TRBV27	TRBJ2-7	TGTGCCAGCAGTGCCCGACTAGCGGGGAGGAACGAGCAGTACTTC	CASSARLAGRNEQYF
NA	TRBV7-9	TRBJ1-4	TGTGCCAGCCGTTTTGAGGGGAGGGATGAAAAACTGTTTTTT	CASRFEGRDEKLFF
NA	TRBV2	TRBJ2-7	TGTGCCAGCATGAGGTTCTACGAGCAGTACTTC	CASMRFYEQYF
NA	TRBV5-5	TRBJ2-1	TGTGCCAGCAGCTTGGGGTCGAGGGGATTTACTTACAATGAGCAGTTCTTC	CASSLGSRGFTYNEQFF
NA	TRBV7-2	TRBJ2-1	TGTGCCAGCAGTTCCCCGGGACTCTCCTACAATGAGCAGTTCTTC	CASSSPGLSYNEQFF
NA	TRBV4-1	TRBJ1-1	TGCGCCAGCAGCCAAGATTGGAGGTTTGGGAATGAAGCTTTCTTT	CASSQDWRFGNEAFF
NA	TRBV19	TRBJ1-1	TGTGCCAGTAGTCCTGAAGCTTTCTTT	CASSPEAFF
NA	TRBV18	TRBJ1-4	TGTGCCAGCTCAAACAACCTCAGGGGATCGAACTTTAATGAAAAACTGTTTTTT	CASSNNLRGSNFNEKLFF
NA	TRBV9	TRBJ2-3	TGTGCCAGCAGCGTAGGTGATAGCACAGATACGCAGTATTTT	CASSVGDSTDTQYF
NA	TRBV30	TRBJ2-1	TGTGCCTGGAGTGCGGGGTCCCTAACCAATGAGCAGTTCTTC	CAWSAGSLTNEQFF
TRBD1	TRBV5-6	TRBJ2-4	TGTGCCAGCAGCTTTTCCGGGACAGGGAGTATCATTCAGTACTTC	CASSFSGTGSIIQYF
NA	TRBV27	TRBJ1-3	TGTGCCAGCCGGGAATCCGCGGCTGGAAACACCATATATTTT	CASRESAAGNTIYF
NA	TRBV12-3/TRBV12-4	TRBJ1-1	TGTGCCAGCAGTAAAGGGATAGACACTGAAGCTTTCTTT	CASSKGIDTEAFF
NA	TRBV11-2	TRBJ2-6	TGTGCCAGCAGCTTAGATCGGGCAGGCTCTGGGGCCAACGTCCTGACTTTC	CASSLDRAGSGANVLTF
NA	TRBV3-1/TRBV3-2	TRBJ2-7	TGTGCCAGCAGCCAAGGACAGCTGAGCTCCTACGAGCAGTACTTC	CASSQGQLSSYEQYF
NA	TRBV18	TRBJ2-2	TGTGCCAGCTCACCACCGCAGAACACCGGGGAGCTGTTTTTT	CASSPPQNTGELFF